The 19 T cell receptor beta chains in this list originate from one sample, sequenced in a study of beta chain features in type 1 diabetes. Expressed TCRB transcripts were sequenced, since all the RNA that had been isolated was reverse transcribed. Libraries were prepared by immunoSEQ multiplex PCR; TCRdb keeps only in-frame clonotypes and omits some of them. Here the sample spans around 250,000 clones, 27% being singletons. Sequencing used central memory CD4+ T cells from blood. These receptors were obtained from a young man in good health.

V gene TRBV7-8 combines with J gene TRBJ2-3, with D possibly TRBD2 on 7 matching bases. The CDR3 is made up of 17 amino acids. The ends were cut back, 4 bases at V and 0 bases at J, with 17 bases in the middle. Germline V gene sequence: CDR1 SGHVS, CDR2 FQNEAQ. The CDR3 DNA sequence: TGTGCCAGCAGCTACCCCAGGGGACTAACTAGCACAGATACGCAGTATTTT. Translated, it gives CASSYPRGLTSTDTQYF. The complete variable domain, with remaining parts taken from reference TRBV7-8 and TRBJ2-3, reads GAGVSQSPRYKVAKRGQDVALRCDPISGHVSLFWYQQALGQGPEFLTYFQNEAQLDKSGLPSDRFFAERPEGSVSTLKIQRTQQEDSAVYLCASSYPRGLTSTDTQYFGPGTRLTVL.

This clone has more than one count but fewer than ten. The sample holds other DNA sequences that translate to the same CDR3. The V and J genes are TRBV7-9 and TRBJ2-7; tentatively, D is TRBD2 (5 bases). The length of the CDR3 is 12 residues. Trimming pared 8 bases from V and 0 bases from J, leaving 8 bases between. Germline assignment: CDR1 SEHNR and CDR2 FQNEAQ (reference sequence). The CDR3 DNA reads as TGTGCCAGCGGCGGGCGCTCCTACGAGCAGTACTTC. The encoded protein is CASGGRSYEQYF.

V usage is TRBV18 and J usage is TRBJ2-1, with D perhaps TRBD1 (5 bases). V lost 1 base and J lost 6, with 19 bases in between. The CDR3 totals 17 residues. Germline V CDR1 and CDR2: KGHSH, LQKENI. CDR3 bases: TGTGCCAGCTCACCACAGCCGACAGCAGCAATTCCCAATGAGCAGTTCTTC. This sequence encodes CASSPQPTAAIPNEQFF.

The gene calls are TRBV6-5 and TRBJ2-7; 7 nucleotides match TRBD2. Per the germline V gene, CDR1 is MNHEY and CDR2 is SVGAGI. Trimming at V came to 2 bases and at J to 4 bases, leaving 8 bases not matched to a gene. This CDR3 is built from 15 residues. As DNA, the CDR3 is TGTGCCAGCAGTTACCCCGGGGGGACGGGGTACGAGCAGTACTTC. It is translated as CASSYPGGTGYEQYF.

This clone has more than one count but fewer than ten. This chain links TRBV7-2 with TRBJ2-1; possibly TRBD2 for D (6 bases). Trimming cost V 5 bases and J 3 bases, with 17 bases left between them. The CDR3 extends over 16 amino acids. CDR1 is SGHTA, CDR2 FQGNSA, per germline. DNA of the CDR3: TGTGCCAGCAGCCCGCTTTCGGGGGAGAACTACAATGAGCAGTTCTTC. Protein product: CASSPLSGENYNEQFF. Drawing the rest from reference TRBV7-2 and TRBJ2-1, the complete variable domain is GAGVSQSPSNKVTEKGKDVELRCDPISGHTALYWYRQSLGQGLEFLIYFQGNSAPDKSGLPSDRFSAERTGGSVSTLTIQRTQQEDSAVYLCASSPLSGENYNEQFFGPGTRLTVL.

This clone was detected only a few times. This chain links TRBV7-2 with TRBJ1-5; D gene ambiguous. Germline-derived CDR1 and CDR2 are SGHTA and FQGNSA. The length of the CDR3 is 14 residues. V lost 1 base, J lost 4 bases, and 8 bases lay in between. The CDR3 spells CASSLDLGNQPQHF. The CDR3 region has the DNA TGTGCCAGCAGCTTAGATCTGGGAAATCAGCCCCAGCATTTT.

CDR3 in amino acids: CASSLISGANVLTF. In DNA form, the CDR3 reads TGTGCCAGCAGCTTGATCTCTGGGGCCAACGTCCTGACTTTC. The gene calls are TRBV5-4 and TRBJ2-6; D gene ambiguous. CDR3 length: 14 residues. Looked up from germline, CDR1 is SGHNT and CDR2 is YYREEE (reference sequence). Between the trimmed V and J ends, which lost 1 base and 0 bases, there was a span of 2 bases.

The V and J genes are TRBV9 and TRBJ2-5; TRBD2 matches at 7 bases. There are 15 residues in the CDR3. After removal of 0 bases from V and 5 bases from J, the junction contained 7 bases not matched to a gene. Germline lookup yields CDR1 SGDLS and CDR2 YYNGEE. The CDR3 DNA is TGTGCCAGCAGCGTAGCGGTAAAGGGAGGGGAGACCCAGTACTTC. Amino acids: CASSVAVKGGETQYF.

V usage is TRBV19 and J usage is TRBJ2-2, with 7 nucleotides matching TRBD2. The CDR3 runs to 17 residues. CDR1 is LNHDA, CDR2 SQIVND, per germline (reference sequence). The J segment lost 0 bases and the V segment lost 8 bases, leaving 12 bases of the junction unmatched. For the CDR3, the DNA is TGTGCCAGTGCCCGGAGCGGGAAGCGCCCGAACACCGGGGAGCTGTTTTTT. This gives the protein CASARSGKRPNTGELFF. Combining the CDR3 with reference TRBV19 and TRBJ2-2 gives the whole variable domain DGGITQSPKYLFRKEGQNVTLSCEQNLNHDAMYWYRQDPGQGLRLIYYSQIVNDFQKGDIAEGYSVSREKKESFPLTVTSAQKNPTAFYLCASARSGKRPNTGELFFGEGSRLTVL.

This clone showed up just a few times. A much larger clone is a single base away; this may be a read error. The V and J genes are TRBV30 and TRBJ2-3, with a weak D call TRBD2 (6 bases). In germline, CDR1 is GTSNPN, CDR2 SVGIG (reference sequence). The CDR3 extends over 13 amino acids. V lost 8 bases to trimming and J lost 4 bases, with 16 bases between them. The CDR3 loop is CAAGRKSPDTQYF. The CDR3 DNA reads TGTGCCGCGGGACGGAAAAGCCCAGATACGCAGTATTTT.

This chain joins TRBV18 and TRBJ2-7; TRBD2 agrees at 13 bases. Germline trimming cut 6 bases from V and 7 bases from J; bases unmatched to any gene: 3. Per the germline V gene, CDR1 is KGHSH and CDR2 is LQKENI. There are 13 residues in the CDR3. Here the CDR3 DNA reads TGTGCCAGCTCCCAGGGACTAGCGGGAGAGCAGTACTTC. It yields the protein CASSQGLAGEQYF.

V usage is TRBV7-9 and J usage is TRBJ1-5; 7 positions agree with TRBD1. The CDR3 sequence is 12 residues long. The germline V gene encodes CDR1 SEHNR and CDR2 FQNEAQ (reference sequence). V lost 5 bases to trimming and J lost 11 bases; unmatched junction nucleotides: 6. The CDR3 sequence is CASSHRGEAQHF. CDR3 in DNA: TGTGCCAGCAGCCACAGGGGAGAAGCCCAGCATTTT.

In regard to this clone: This same CDR3 is encoded by further DNA sequences in the sample. The gene calls are TRBV7-2 and TRBJ2-3; D ambiguous. The ends were cut back, 3 bases at V and 4 bases at J, with 2 bases in the middle. This CDR3 is 11 amino acids long. CDR1 is SGHTA and CDR2 is FQGNSA in the germline V gene. CDR3 nucleotides: TGTGCCAGCAGCTTGTCAGATACGCAGTATTTT. It yields the protein CASSLSDTQYF. Full variable domain (rest looked up from reference TRBV7-2 and TRBJ2-3): GAGVSQSPSNKVTEKGKDVELRCDPISGHTALYWYRQSLGQGLEFLIYFQGNSAPDKSGLPSDRFSAERTGGSVSTLTIQRTQQEDSAVYLCASSLSDTQYFGPGTRLTVL.

The V and J genes are TRBV5-1 and TRBJ2-5; D possibly corresponds to TRBD1 (6 bases). CDR1 and CDR2 from the germline V gene are SGHRS and YFSETQ. Trimming pared 0 bases from V and 1 base from J, leaving 10 bases between. The CDR3 extends over 15 amino acids. CDR3 protein: CASSLASRGQETQYF. As DNA, the CDR3 is TGCGCCAGCAGCTTGGCCTCCAGGGGCCAAGAGACCCAGTACTTC.

The V and J genes are TRBV27 and TRBJ1-5; D remains unclear. Trimming left V 3 bases short and J 0 bases short, with 6 bases between. CDR1 and CDR2 (germline): MNHEY, SMNVEV (reference sequence). This CDR3 has 14 amino acids. CDR3 nucleotide sequence: TGTGCCAGCAGTTTCCAGTATAGCAATCAGCCCCAGCATTTT. As protein: CASSFQYSNQPQHF.

This clone turned up a few times. This chain uses TRBV5-1 with TRBJ1-1; D is undetermined. Germline loops: CDR1 SGHRS, CDR2 YFSETQ. Trimming removed 2 bases from V and 2 bases from J, with 10 bases in between. The CDR3 contains 14 residues. CDR3 nucleotides: TGCGCCAGCAGCTTAACCACACCAAACACTGAAGCTTTCTTT. Protein sequence: CASSLTTPNTEAFF.

This clone was seen repeatedly, ten times or more. This chain links TRBV7-2 with TRBJ1-2; D not certain. The CDR3 contains 12 residues. The V end lost 7 bases, the J end lost 8 bases, and 14 bases lay between the germline ends. CDR1 SGHTA and CDR2 FQGNSA come from the germline V gene. The CDR3 DNA follows: TGTGCCAGCACCCCCCAAGGAAGAGGCTACACCTTC. This codes for CASTPQGRGYTF.

In its sample, this clone was seen a few times. This chain links TRBV30 with TRBJ1-1; no clear D gene. Trimming took off 1 base at V and 0 bases at J, with 9 bases between the two ends. The CDR3 extends over 14 amino acids. Germline V gene sequence: CDR1 GTSNPN, CDR2 SVGIG (reference sequence). The CDR3 sequence is CAWSAGNLNTEAFF. The CDR3 nucleotides are TGTGCCTGGAGTGCGGGAAATCTGAACACTGAAGCTTTCTTT. Full variable domain (missing parts from reference TRBV30 and TRBJ1-1): SQTIHQWPATLVQPVGSPLSLECTVEGTSNPNLYWYRQAAGRGLQLLFYSVGIGQISSEVPQNLSASRPQDRQFILSSKKLLLSDSGFYLCAWSAGNLNTEAFFGQGTRLTVV.

V usage is TRBV7-2 and J usage is TRBJ2-5; TRBD2 matches 10 bases. From germline, CDR1 is SGHTA and CDR2 FQGNSA. J gave up 3 bases and V 0 bases, and 1 base lay outside the gene matches. The CDR3 contains 15 residues. The CDR3 sequence is CASSLAGTSEETQYF. The CDR3 DNA reads TGTGCCAGCAGCTTAGCGGGGACTAGCGAAGAGACCCAGTACTTC.